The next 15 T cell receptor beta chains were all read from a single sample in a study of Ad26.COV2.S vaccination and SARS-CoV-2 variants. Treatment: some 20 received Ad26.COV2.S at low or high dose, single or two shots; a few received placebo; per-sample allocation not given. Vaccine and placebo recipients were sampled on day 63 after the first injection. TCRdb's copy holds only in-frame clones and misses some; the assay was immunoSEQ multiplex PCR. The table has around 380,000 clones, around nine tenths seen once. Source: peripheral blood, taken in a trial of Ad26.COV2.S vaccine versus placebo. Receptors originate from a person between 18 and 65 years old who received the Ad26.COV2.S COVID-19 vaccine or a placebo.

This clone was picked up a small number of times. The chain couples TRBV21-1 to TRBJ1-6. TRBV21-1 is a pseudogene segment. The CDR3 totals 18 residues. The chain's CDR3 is CASSRPPVGDSYNSPLHF. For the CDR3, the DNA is TGTGCCAGCAGCAGACCACCGGTTGGTGACTCCTATAATTCACCCCTCCACTTT.

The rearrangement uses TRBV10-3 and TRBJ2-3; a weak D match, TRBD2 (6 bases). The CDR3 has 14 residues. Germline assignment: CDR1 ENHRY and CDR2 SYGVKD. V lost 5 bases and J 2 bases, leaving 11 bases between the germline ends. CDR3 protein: CAISLGLYTDTQYF. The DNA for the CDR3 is TGTGCCATCAGTTTGGGACTGTACACAGATACGCAGTATTTT.

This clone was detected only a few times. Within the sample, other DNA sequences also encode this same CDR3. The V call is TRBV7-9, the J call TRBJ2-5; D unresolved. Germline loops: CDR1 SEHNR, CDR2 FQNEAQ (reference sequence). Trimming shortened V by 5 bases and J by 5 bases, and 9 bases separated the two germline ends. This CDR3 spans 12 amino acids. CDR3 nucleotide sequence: TGTGCCAGCAGCCTCTCTGGGGAGACCCAGTACTTC. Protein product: CASSLSGETQYF.

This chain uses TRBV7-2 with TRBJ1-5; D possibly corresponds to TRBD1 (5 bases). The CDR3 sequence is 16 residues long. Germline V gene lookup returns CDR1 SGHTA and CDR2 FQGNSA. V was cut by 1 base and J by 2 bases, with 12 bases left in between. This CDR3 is CASSLGAQGGNQPQHF. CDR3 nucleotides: TGTGCCAGCAGCTTAGGAGCCCAGGGCGGCAATCAGCCCCAGCATTTT.

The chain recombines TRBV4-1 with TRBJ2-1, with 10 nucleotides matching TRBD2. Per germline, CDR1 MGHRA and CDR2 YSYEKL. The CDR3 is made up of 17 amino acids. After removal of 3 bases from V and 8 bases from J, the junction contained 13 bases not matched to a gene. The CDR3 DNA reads TGCGCCAGCAGCCACGCCGCGGATAGCGGGGGGATGGATGAGCAGTTCTTC. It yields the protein CASSHAADSGGMDEQFF.

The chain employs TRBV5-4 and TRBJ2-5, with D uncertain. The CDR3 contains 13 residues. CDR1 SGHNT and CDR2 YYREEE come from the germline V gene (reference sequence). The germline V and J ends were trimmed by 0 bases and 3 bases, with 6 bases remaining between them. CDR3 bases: TGTGCCAGCAGCTTGGGAGCGAAAGAGACCCAGTACTTC. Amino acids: CASSLGAKETQYF. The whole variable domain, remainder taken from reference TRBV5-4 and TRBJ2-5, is ETGVTQSPTHLIKTRGQQVTLRCSSQSGHNTVSWYQQALGQGPQFIFQYYREEENGRGNFPPRFSGLQFPNYSSELNVNALELDDSALYLCASSLGAKETQYFGPGTRLLVL.

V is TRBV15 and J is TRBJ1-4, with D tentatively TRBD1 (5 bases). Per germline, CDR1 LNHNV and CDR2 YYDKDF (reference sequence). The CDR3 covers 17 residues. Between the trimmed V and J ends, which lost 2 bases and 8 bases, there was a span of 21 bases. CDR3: CATSRPRGTWGEEKLFF. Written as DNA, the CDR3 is TGTGCCACCAGCAGACCTCGGGGCACTTGGGGGGAAGAAAAACTGTTTTTT. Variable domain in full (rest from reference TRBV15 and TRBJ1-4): DAMVIQNPRYQVTQFGKPVTLSCSQTLNHNVMYWYQQKSSQAPKLLFHYYDKDFNNEADTPDNFQSRRPNTSFCFLDIRSPGLGDTAMYLCATSRPRGTWGEEKLFFGSGTQLSVL.

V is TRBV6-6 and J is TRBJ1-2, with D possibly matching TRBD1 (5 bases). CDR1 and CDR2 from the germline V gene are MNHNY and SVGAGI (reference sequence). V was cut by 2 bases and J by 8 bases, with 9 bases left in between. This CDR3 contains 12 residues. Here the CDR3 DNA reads TGTGCCAGCAGTTACGGACAAAGCGGCTACACCTTC. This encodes CASSYGQSGYTF.

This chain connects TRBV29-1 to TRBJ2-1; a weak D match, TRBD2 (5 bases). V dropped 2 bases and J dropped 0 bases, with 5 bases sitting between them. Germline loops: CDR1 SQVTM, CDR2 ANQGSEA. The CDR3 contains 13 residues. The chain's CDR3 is CSVERGSYNEQFF. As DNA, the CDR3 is TGCAGCGTTGAACGGGGCTCCTACAATGAGCAGTTCTTC.

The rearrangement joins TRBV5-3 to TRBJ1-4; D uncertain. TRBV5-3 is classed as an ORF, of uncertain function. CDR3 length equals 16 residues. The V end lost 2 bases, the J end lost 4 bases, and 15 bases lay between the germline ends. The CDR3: CARSLDLGDINEKLFF. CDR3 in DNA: TGTGCCAGAAGCTTAGACCTAGGAGACATTAATGAAAAACTGTTTTTT.

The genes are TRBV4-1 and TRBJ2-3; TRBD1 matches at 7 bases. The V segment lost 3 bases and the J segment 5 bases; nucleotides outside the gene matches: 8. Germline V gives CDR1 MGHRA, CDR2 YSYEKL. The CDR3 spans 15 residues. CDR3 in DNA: TGCGCCAGCAGCCAGCGGACAGGAGATTTAGATACGCAGTATTTT. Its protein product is CASSQRTGDLDTQYF.

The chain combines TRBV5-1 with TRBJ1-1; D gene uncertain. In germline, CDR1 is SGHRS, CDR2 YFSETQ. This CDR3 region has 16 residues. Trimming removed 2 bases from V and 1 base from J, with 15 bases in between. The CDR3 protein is CASSFYSGEGNTEAFF. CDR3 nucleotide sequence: TGCGCCAGCAGCTTCTACTCCGGAGAAGGGAACACTGAAGCTTTCTTT.

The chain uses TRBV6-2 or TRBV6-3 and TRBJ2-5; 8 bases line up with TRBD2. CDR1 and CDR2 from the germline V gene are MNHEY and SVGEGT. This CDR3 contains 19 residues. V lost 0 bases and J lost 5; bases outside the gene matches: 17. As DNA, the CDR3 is TGTGCCAGCAGTTACTCTGACTACGGGAGGGATGGCGGTTCCGAGACCCAGTACTTC. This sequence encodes CASSYSDYGRDGGSETQYF.

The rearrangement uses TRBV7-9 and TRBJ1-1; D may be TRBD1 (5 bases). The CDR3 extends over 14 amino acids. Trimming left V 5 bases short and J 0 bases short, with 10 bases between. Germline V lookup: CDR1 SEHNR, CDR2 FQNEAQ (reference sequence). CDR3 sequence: CASSKEGMNTEAFF. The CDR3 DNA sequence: TGTGCCAGCAGCAAAGAGGGGATGAACACTGAAGCTTTCTTT.

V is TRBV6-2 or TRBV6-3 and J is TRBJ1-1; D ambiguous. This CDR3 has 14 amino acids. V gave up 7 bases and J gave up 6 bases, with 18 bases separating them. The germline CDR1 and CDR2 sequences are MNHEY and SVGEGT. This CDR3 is CASTPGHALPEAFF. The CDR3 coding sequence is TGTGCCAGCACCCCCGGGCACGCCCTGCCTGAAGCTTTCTTT.